This entry lists 6 T cell receptor beta chains sequenced from one sample in a study of blood T cells in healthy people across ages. PCR was performed a second time for roughly 6 to 12 cycles using a sample-barcoded 5' primer and a J-beta primer mix. TCRdb reprocessed the 5' RACE reads via MiXCR and lists one record per CDR3 protein. The sample records 550,000 to 750,000 distinct CDR3 sequences, over 20% being singletons. What was sequenced was blood. These receptors were collected from a man between 65 and 85 years old in good health.

This chain connects TRBV20-1 to TRBJ2-7, with D possibly matching TRBD2 (5 bases). The CDR3 length is 13 residues. CDR1 and CDR2 (germline): DFQATT, SNEGSKA (reference sequence). The CDR3 protein is CLNRGLTTGEQYF. CDR3 DNA sequence: TGCTTAAACCGTGGACTCACCACCGGGGAGCAGTACTTC.

The CDR3 region has the DNA TGCAGTGCCCTGACAGGTGGGGACTATGGCTACACCTTC. Residues: CSALTGGDYGYTF. The chain employs TRBV20-1 and TRBJ1-2, with TRBD1 as a possible D gene (6 bases). Per the germline V gene, CDR1 is DFQATT and CDR2 is SNEGSKA (reference sequence). The CDR3 is 13 residues long. Trimming stripped 6 bases from V and 3 bases from J, with 14 bases between.

This clonotype was seen at least ten times. The rearrangement links TRBV7-9 to TRBJ2-7, with TRBD2 matching over 7 bases. Looked up from germline, CDR1 is SEHNR and CDR2 is FQNEAQ (reference sequence). Trimming removed 3 bases from V and 0 bases from J; junction bases left unmatched: 5. The CDR3 covers 15 residues. DNA of the CDR3: TGTGCCAGCAGCTTGGGGGAGGGTGACTCCTACGAGCAGTACTTC. Its protein product is CASSLGEGDSYEQYF.

This rearrangement joins TRBV29-1 to TRBJ2-3; 8 bases match TRBD2. Germline V lookup: CDR1 SQVTM, CDR2 ANQGSEA. CDR3 length: 14 residues. Germline trimming cut 4 bases from V and 1 base from J; bases unmatched to any gene: 4. CDR3 sequence: CSVGGTSRTDTQYF. The CDR3 DNA reads as TGCAGCGTTGGCGGGACTAGTCGCACAGATACGCAGTATTTT.

V is TRBV18 and J is TRBJ2-5; D is unclear. The J call could be wrong; TRBJ2-7 is a better fit for the DNA end. Germline assignment: CDR1 KGHSH and CDR2 LQKENI. The CDR3 contains 13 residues. The CDR3 spells CASSPIGHYEQYF. CDR3 DNA sequence: TGTGCCAGCTCCCCTATCGGGCACTACGAGCAGTACTTC.

This clonotype was counted many times. The V and J genes are TRBV20-1 and TRBJ2-1, with 8 bases fitting TRBD2. The V segment lost 3 bases and the J segment 5 bases; nucleotides outside the gene matches: 6. Germline CDR1 is DFQATT and CDR2 is SNEGSKA (reference sequence). CDR3 length: 14 amino acids. The CDR3 reads CSARTSANHNEQFF. The CDR3 nucleotides are TGCAGTGCTAGGACTAGCGCAAACCACAATGAGCAGTTCTTC.